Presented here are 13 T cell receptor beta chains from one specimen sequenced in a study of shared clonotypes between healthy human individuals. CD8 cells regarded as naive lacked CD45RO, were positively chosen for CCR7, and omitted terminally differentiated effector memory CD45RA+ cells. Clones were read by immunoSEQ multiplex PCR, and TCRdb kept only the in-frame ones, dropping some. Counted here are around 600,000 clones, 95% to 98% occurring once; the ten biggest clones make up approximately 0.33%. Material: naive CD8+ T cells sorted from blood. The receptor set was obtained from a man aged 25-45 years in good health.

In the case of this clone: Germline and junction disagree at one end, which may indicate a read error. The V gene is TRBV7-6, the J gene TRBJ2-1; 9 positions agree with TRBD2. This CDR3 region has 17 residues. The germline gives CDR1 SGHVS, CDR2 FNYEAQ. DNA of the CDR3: TGTGCCAGCAGCTTAGAGGTAGCGGGAGTTTCCTCCAATGAGCAGTTCTTC. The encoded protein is CASSLEVAGVSSNEQFF.

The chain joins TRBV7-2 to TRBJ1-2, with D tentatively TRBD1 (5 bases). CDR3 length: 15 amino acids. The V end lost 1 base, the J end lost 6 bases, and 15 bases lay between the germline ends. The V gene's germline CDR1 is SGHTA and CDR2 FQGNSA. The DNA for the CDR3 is TGTGCCAGCAGCTTAGTTGGCAGGGAGAGGGATGGCTACACCTTC. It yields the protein CASSLVGRERDGYTF.

CDR3 sequence reads: CASSYFLSFGIDTQYF. The CDR3 nucleotides are TGTGCCAGCAGTTACTTTCTAAGCTTCGGGATAGATACGCAGTATTTT. V gene TRBV6-5 combines with J gene TRBJ2-3; perhaps TRBD2 as D (5 bases). V lost 1 base, J lost 5 bases, and 16 bases lay in between. The CDR3 has 16 amino acids. Per the germline V gene, CDR1 is MNHEY and CDR2 is SVGAGI.

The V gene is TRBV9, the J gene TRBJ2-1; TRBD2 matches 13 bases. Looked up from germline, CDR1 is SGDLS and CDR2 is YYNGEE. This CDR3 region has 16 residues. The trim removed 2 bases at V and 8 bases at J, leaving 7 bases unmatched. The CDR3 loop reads CASSVDRTSGGHEQFF. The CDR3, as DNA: TGTGCCAGCAGCGTGGACCGGACTAGCGGGGGCCATGAGCAGTTCTTC.

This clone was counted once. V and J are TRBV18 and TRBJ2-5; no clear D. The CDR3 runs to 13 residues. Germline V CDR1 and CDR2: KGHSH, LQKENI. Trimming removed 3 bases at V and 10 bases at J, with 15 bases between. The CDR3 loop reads CASSPQSSIDQYF. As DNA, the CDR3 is TGTGCCAGCTCACCCCAGAGCAGCATAGACCAGTACTTC.

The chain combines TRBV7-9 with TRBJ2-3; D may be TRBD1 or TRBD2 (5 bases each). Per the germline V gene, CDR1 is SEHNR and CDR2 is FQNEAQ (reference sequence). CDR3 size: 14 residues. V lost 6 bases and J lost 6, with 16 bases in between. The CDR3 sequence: CASRTGPPRDTQYF. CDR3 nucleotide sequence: TGTGCCAGCAGAACGGGACCTCCTAGGGATACGCAGTATTTT.

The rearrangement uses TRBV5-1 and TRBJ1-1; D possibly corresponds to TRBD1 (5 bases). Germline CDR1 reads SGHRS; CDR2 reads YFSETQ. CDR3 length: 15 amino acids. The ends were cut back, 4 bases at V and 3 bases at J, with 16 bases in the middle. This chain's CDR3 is CASSLYPTEYTEAFF. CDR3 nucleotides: TGCGCCAGCAGCCTATACCCGACAGAATACACTGAAGCTTTCTTT.

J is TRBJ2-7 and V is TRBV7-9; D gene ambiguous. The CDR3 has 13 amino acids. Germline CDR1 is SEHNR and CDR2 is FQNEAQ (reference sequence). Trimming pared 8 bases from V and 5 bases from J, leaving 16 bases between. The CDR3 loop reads CASLNRAADEQYF. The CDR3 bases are TGTGCCAGCCTGAATCGGGCAGCTGACGAGCAGTACTTC. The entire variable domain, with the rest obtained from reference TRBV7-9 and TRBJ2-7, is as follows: DTGVSQNPRHKITKRGQNVTFRCDPISEHNRLYWYRQTLGQGPEFLTYFQNEAQLEKSRLLSDRFSAERPKGSFSTLEIQRTEQGDSAMYLCASLNRAADEQYFGPGTRLTVT.

The DNA for the CDR3 is TGCAGCGTTGCTAGGACAGGGGGTCGGGAGACCCAGTACTTC. Residues: CSVARTGGRETQYF. This chain joins TRBV29-1 and TRBJ2-5, with 10 bases lining up with TRBD1. CDR1 and CDR2 (germline): SQVTM, ANQGSEA. The CDR3 runs 14 residues. V gave up 4 bases and J gave up 5 bases; unmatched junction bases: 7.

The CDR3 reads CASSPLGEGFYEQYF. In DNA form, the CDR3 reads TGCGCCAGCAGCCCCTTAGGGGAGGGATTCTACGAGCAGTACTTC. The chain links TRBV5-1 to TRBJ2-7, with 7 bases aligning to TRBD2. The V gene end was trimmed by 4 bases and the J gene end by 3 bases; junction bases not matched to a gene: 10. Germline-derived CDR1 and CDR2 are SGHRS and YFSETQ. The CDR3 is 15 amino acids.

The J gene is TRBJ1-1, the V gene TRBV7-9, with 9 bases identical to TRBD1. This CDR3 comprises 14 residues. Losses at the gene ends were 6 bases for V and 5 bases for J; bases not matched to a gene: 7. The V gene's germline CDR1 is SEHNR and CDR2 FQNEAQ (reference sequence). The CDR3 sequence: CASRNTGGRTEAFF. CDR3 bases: TGTGCCAGCAGAAATACAGGGGGCCGTACTGAAGCTTTCTTT. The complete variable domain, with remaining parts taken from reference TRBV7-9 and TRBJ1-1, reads DTGVSQNPRHKITKRGQNVTFRCDPISEHNRLYWYRQTLGQGPEFLTYFQNEAQLEKSRLLSDRFSAERPKGSFSTLEIQRTEQGDSAMYLCASRNTGGRTEAFFGQGTRLTVV.

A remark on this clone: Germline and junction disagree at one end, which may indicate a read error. The CDR3 here is CVSREGPGEDTGELFF. The CDR3 DNA is TGTGTCAGCAGGGAGGGCCCAGGGGAGGACACCGGGGAGCTGTTTTTT. The chain uses TRBV7-9 and TRBJ2-2, with TRBD2 as a possible D gene (7 bases). This CDR3 is 16 amino acids long. Germline lookup yields CDR1 SEHNR and CDR2 FQNEAQ (reference sequence).

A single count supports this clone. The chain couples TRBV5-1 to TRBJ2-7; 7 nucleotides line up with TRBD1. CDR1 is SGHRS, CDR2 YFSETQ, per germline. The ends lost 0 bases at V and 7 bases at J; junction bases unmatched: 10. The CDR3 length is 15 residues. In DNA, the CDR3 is TGCGCCAGCAGCTTGGATCGCAGGGGGAAGGATGAGCAGTACTTC. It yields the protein CASSLDRRGKDEQYF.